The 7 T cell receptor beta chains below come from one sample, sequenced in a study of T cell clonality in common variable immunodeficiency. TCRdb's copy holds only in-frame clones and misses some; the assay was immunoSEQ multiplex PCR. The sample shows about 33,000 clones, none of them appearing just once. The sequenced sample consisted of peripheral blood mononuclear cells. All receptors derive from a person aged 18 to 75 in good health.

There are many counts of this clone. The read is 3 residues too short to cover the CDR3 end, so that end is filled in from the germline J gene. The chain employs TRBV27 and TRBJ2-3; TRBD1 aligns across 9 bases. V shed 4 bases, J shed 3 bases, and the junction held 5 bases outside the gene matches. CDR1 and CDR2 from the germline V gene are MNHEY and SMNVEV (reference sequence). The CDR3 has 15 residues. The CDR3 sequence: CASSSGTGNTDTQYF. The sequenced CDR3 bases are TGTGCCAGCAGTTCCGGGACAGGGAATACAGATACG.

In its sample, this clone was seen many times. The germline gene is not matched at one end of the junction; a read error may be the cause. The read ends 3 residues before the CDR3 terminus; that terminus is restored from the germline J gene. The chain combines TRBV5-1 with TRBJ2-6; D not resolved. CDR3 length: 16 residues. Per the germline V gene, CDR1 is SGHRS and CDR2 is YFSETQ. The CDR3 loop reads CAGSLVVVSGANVLTF. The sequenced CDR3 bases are TGCGCCGGCAGCTTGGTTGTCGTCTCTGGGGCCAACGTC.

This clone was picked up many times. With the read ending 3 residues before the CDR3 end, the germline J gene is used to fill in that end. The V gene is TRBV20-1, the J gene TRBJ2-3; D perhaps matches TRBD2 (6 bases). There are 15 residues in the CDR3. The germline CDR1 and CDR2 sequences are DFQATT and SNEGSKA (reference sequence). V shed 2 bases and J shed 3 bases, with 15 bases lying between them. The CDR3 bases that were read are TGCAGTGCTAGATCCATAGGGAGGACAACAGATACG. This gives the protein CSARSIGRTTDT. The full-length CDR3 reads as CSARSIGRTTDTQYF.

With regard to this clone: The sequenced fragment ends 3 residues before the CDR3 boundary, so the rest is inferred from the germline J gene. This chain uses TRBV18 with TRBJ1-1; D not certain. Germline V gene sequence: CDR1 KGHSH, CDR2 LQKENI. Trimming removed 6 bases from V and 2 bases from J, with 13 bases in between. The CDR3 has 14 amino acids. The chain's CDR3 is CASSQRETNTEAFF. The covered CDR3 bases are TGTGCCAGCTCCCAGCGGGAAACTAACACTGAA.

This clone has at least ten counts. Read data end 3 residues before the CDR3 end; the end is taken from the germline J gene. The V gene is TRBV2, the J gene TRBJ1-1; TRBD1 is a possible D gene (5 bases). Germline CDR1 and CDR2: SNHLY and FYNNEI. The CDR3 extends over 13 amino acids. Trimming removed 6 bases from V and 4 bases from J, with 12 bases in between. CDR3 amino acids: CASRVGHTTEAFF. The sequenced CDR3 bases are TGTGCCAGCAGGGTAGGACACACCACTGAA.

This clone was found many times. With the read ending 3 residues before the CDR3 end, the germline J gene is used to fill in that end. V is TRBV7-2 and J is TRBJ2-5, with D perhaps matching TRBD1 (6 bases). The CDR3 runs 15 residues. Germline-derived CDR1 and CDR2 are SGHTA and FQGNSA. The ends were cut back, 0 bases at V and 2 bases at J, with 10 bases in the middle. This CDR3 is CASSLAHRVQETQYF. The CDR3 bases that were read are TGTGCCAGCAGCTTAGCTCACAGGGTTCAAGAGACC. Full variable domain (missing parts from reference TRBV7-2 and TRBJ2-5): GAGVSQSPSNKVTEKGKDVELRCDPISGHTALYWYRQSLGQGLEFLIYFQGNSAPDKSGLPSDRFSAERTGGSVSTLTIQRTQQEDSAVYLCASSLAHRVQETQYFGPGTRLLVL.

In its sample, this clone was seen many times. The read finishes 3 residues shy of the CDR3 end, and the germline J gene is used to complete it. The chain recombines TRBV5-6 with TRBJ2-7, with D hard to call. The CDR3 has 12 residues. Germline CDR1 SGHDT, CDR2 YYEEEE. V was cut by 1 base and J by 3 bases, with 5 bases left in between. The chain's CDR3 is CASSLNHYEQYF. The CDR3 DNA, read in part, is TGTGCCAGCAGCTTGAATCACTACGAG.